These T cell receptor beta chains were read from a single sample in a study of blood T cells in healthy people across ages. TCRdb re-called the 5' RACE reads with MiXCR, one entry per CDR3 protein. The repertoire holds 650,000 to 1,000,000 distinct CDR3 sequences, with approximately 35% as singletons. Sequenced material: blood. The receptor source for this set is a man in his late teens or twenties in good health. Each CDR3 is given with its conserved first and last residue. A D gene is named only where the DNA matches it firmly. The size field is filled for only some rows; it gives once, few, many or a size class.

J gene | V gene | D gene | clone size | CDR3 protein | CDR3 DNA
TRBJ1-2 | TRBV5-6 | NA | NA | CASSRDRFYGYTF | TGTGCCAGCAGCCGCGACAGATTCTATGGCTACACCTTC
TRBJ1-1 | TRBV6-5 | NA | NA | CASSSFPGGEAFF | TGTGCCAGCAGTTCCTTTCCCGGGGGCGAAGCTTTCTTT
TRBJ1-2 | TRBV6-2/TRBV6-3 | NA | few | CASRWDGANYGYTF | TGTGCCAGCAGGTGGGACGGAGCTAACTATGGCTACACCTTC
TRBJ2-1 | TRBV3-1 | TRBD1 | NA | CASSQRGRIINEQFF | TGTGCCAGCAGCCAAAGGGGGCGCATTATAAATGAGCAGTTCTTC
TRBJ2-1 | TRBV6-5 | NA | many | CASSDSGADEQFF | TGTGCCAGCAGTGACTCTGGAGCGGATGAGCAGTTCTTC
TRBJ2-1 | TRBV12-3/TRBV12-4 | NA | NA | CASSSITQESSYNEQFF | TGTGCCAGCAGTTCAATTACGCAGGAAAGCTCCTACAATGAGCAGTTCTTC
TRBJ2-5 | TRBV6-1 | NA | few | CASRETIQETQYF | TGTGCCAGCAGGGAGACGATTCAAGAGACCCAGTACTTC
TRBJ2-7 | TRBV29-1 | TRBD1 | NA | CSVGGQGLSEQYF | TGCAGCGTTGGGGGACAGGGGTTGTCCGAGCAGTACTTC
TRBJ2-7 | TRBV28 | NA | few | CASSTSPYEQYF | TGTGCCAGCAGTACCTCCCCCTACGAGCAGTACTTC
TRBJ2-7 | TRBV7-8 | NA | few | CASSLGTSFHNEQYF | TGTGCCAGCAGCTTAGGGACCTCGTTTCACAATGAGCAGTACTTC
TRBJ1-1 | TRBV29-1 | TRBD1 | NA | CSVQTGTNTEAFF | TGCAGCGTTCAGACAGGGACGAACACTGAAGCTTTCTTT
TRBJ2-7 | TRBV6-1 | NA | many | CASSAPYEQYF | TGTGCCAGCAGTGCCCCCTACGAGCAGTACTTC
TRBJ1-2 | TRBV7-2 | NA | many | CASRIGSGYGYTF | TGTGCCAGCAGAATCGGTAGCGGCTATGGCTACACCTTC
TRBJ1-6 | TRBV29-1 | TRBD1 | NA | CSVVTGVGSPLHF | TGCAGCGTTGTGACAGGGGTGGGTTCACCCCTCCACTTT
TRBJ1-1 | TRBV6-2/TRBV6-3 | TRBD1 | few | CASSEPGQGPEAFF | TGTGCCAGCAGTGAACCGGGACAGGGTCCTGAAGCTTTCTTT
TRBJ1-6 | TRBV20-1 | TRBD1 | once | CSATDRARDSPLHF | TGCAGTGCCACGGACAGGGCTAGGGATTCACCCCTCCACTTT
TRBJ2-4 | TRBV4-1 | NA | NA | CASNQDAVAKNIQYF | TGCGCCAGCAACCAAGATGCTGTGGCCAAAAACATTCAGTACTTC
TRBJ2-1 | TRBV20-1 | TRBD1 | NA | CSARPQGEQFF | TGCAGTGCTAGACCACAGGGGGAGCAGTTCTTC
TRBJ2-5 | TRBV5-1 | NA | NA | CANSLDLSETQYF | TGCGCCAACAGCTTGGACTTGTCAGAGACCCAGTACTTC
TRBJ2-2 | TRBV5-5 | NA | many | CASSLGDTGELFF | TGTGCCAGCAGCTTGGGGGACACCGGGGAGCTGTTTTTT
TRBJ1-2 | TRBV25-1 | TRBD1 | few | CASSPPGGGYTF | TGTGCCAGCAGTCCTCCAGGGGGTGGCTACACCTTC
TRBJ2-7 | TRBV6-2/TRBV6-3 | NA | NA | CASSSARANEQYF | TGTGCCAGCAGTTCGGCGAGAGCTAATGAGCAGTACTTC
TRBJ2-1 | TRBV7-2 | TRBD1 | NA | CASSSRNRGRDEQFF | TGTGCCAGCAGTAGCAGGAACAGGGGGCGAGATGAGCAGTTCTTC
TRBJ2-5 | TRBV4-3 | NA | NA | CASSQVWQETQYF | TGCGCCAGCAGCCAAGTATGGCAAGAGACCCAGTACTTC
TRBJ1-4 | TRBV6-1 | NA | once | CASNPGSTNERLFF | TGTGCCAGCAACCCGGGGTCAACTAATGAAAGACTGTTTTTT
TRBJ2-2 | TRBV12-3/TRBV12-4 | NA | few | CASSLSNTGELFF | TGTGCCAGCAGTTTATCGAATACCGGGGAGCTGTTTTTT
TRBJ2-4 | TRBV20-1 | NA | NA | CSASDSRPQNIQYF | TGCAGTGCTAGCGATAGTAGGCCTCAAAACATTCAGTACTTC
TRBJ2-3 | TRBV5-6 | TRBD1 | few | CASSSGTGKATQYF | TGTGCCAGCAGCTCCGGGACAGGGAAGGCTACGCAGTATTTT
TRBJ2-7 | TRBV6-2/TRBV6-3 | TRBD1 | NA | CASSYGSWGQSFKDDEQYF | TGTGCCAGCAGTTACGGCAGCTGGGGACAGTCCTTTAAAGACGACGAGCAGTACTTC
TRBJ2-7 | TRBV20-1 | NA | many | CSAIDTNSYEQYF | TGCAGTGCTATAGACACCAACTCCTACGAGCAGTACTTC
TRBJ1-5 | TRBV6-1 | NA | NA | CASTRISRDGNQPQHF | TGTGCCAGCACCCGAATTAGTAGGGACGGGAATCAGCCCCAGCATTTT
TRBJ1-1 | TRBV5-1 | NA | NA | CASCWAASSNTEAFF | TGCGCCAGCTGCTGGGCCGCATCTTCGAACACTGAAGCTTTCTTT
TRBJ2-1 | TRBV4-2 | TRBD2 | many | CASSQDYSGGFYNEQFF | TGTGCCAGCAGCCAAGATTACAGCGGGGGATTTTACAATGAGCAGTTCTTC
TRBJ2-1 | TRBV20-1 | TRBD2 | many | CSAPLAGGRRSYNEQFF | TGCAGTGCTCCTCTAGCGGGGGGCCGCCGATCCTACAATGAGCAGTTCTTC
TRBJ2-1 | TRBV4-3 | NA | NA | CASSQRTPPGNEQFF | TGCGCCAGCAGCCAAAGGACCCCCCCGGGTAATGAGCAGTTCTTC
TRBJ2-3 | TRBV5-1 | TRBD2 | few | CASSLKGLADRTDTQYF | TGCGCCAGCAGCTTGAAGGGACTAGCGGACCGCACAGATACGCAGTATTTT
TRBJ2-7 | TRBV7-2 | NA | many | CASSLYSSSYNEQYF | TGTGCCAGCAGCTTATACAGTAGCTCCTACAATGAGCAGTACTTC
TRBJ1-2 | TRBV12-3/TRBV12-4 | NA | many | CASRSIDGYGYTF | TGTGCCAGCAGAAGTATCGATGGCTATGGCTACACCTTC
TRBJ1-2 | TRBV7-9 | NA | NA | CASSLRGGGNYGYTF | TGTGCCAGCAGCTTGAGGGGCGGGGGTAACTATGGCTACACCTTC
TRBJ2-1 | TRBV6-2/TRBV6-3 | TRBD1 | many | CASSDGETGEQFF | TGTGCCAGCAGTGACGGGGAGACAGGGGAGCAGTTCTTC
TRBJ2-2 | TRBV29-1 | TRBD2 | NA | CSVQAGGNTGELFF | TGCAGCGTTCAAGCGGGGGGGAACACCGGGGAGCTGTTTTTT
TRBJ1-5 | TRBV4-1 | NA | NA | CASSQVRGLWDQPQHF | TGCGCCAGCAGCCAAGTCAGGGGTTTATGGGATCAGCCCCAGCATTTT
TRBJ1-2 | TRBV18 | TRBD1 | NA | CASSPGQYYGYTF | TGTGCCAGCTCCCCGGGACAGTACTATGGCTACACCTTC
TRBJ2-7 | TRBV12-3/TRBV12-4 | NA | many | CASSLRAYEQYF | TGTGCCAGCAGTTTAAGGGCCTACGAGCAGTACTTC